This entry describes one T cell receptor (beta chain). This clone was counted once. Its antigen is not yet known. Base quality data are lacking; no much larger clone is found one base away. These data are taken from a study of cytomegalovirus exposure and HLA in healthy donors (dated by TCRdb to between 2016 and 2019). Concerning the study at large: In an earlier analysis of 450 to 750 of the donors, less than 350 Gb of sequence data and 90 million to 120 million unique TCR beta sequences from some 170 million T cells were reported. An early release that covered roughly 600 HLA-typed donors contained around 300 gigabases of sequencing data and 65 million to 100 million unique TCR sequences. Of the 398 genotyped donors, about 84% fell in the genetic ancestry cluster associated with self-reported Caucasian donors. The study aimed to test whether cataloging public T cell receptors could reveal signatures of past pathogen exposure. The T cell repertoires of 550 to 850 subjects were profiled by immunosequencing and related to cytomegalovirus serostatus. Besides the first cohort of more than 650 subjects, a separate validation cohort made up of roughly 120 different subjects was used. To predict cytomegalovirus infection status, the study brought together high-throughput TCR immunosequencing, statistical association of individual TCRs with disease status, and machine learning. A later analysis re-examined previously published TCR beta repertoires from around 670 donors and added high-resolution HLA genotyping to investigate patterns of TCR occurrence. The later analysis used no new phenotypic data to find candidate immune exposures, relying instead on TCR beta sequences and their occurrence across donors. An earlier analysis of 587 of the donors used high-throughput TCR beta sequencing to judge whether each TCR beta V gene segment behaved as functional or pseudogenic. Donor age, sex, ethnicity and CMV serostatus were compiled together with the repertoire data. A later genetic analysis used genome-wide SNP genotypes for about three fifths of the roughly 700 donors, treating that subset as a discovery cohort. Every repertoire in the discovery cohort had been generated on one and the same sequencing platform. Class I and class II HLA loci were covered by the typing at four-digit resolution. Typing coverage differed by locus: A, B, C, DRB1 and DQB1 were typed in about 629-630 donors, DQA1 in 500 to 550, DPA1 in roughly 590, and DPB1 in around 490. A handful of DR-DQ haplotypes were handled as single units for association and clustering because linkage in the cohort was strong. On average, about 200,000 unique TCR beta nucleotide sequences were sequenced per donor among 350 to 400 genotyped donors of the cohort, with 15% to 20% of those sequences being non-productive. The full study reports these points: This cohort had only TCR beta chains sequenced, and the lack of alpha or paired-chain data limited which features could be detected. An earlier analysis of 587 of the donors showed that most TCR beta V segments appeared in productive rearrangements either about 87% or about 30% of the time, which broadly matched IMGT annotations. A later genetic analysis reported fewer N-insertions in productive TCRs among donors in an Asian-associated ancestry cluster than the roughly 640-donor mean. In vitro tests confirmed that a few of the cytomegalovirus-associated TCR beta chains recognize cytomegalovirus antigens. Sequencing depth was assumed to be roughly uniform across donors in the presence/absence analyses, though that assumption may not hold. A later analysis found that most CMV-associated TCR beta chains appeared HLA-restricted, with HLA associations seemingly driven largely by CMV exposure. For the cohort, immune exposure information was limited to CMV serostatus. In both the original and validation cohorts, the classifier was reported to diagnose cytomegalovirus status with high specificity and sensitivity. Because counts were too low, under 20 rarely observed V segments, including chromosome 9 orphons, were left out of the earlier analysis of about 620 of the donors. Specific HLA alleles were associated with 15,000 to 20,000 TCR beta sequences at a false discovery rate of 0.05 in a later analysis. A further reported finding was that TCR beta sequences accurately predicted the HLA-A and HLA-B alleles for most subjects in the first cohort. While some public TCRs were present in many individuals, most TCR sequences turned up only very rarely across donors. Correlated functional status among segregating V segments might reflect linkage disequilibrium, but an unknown experimental factor could not be ruled out. The study listed 164 TCR beta chains as associated with cytomegalovirus. Because HLA typing was missing for some donors at each locus, association tests included only the typed subset. The authors suggested that the approach could potentially be extended to other disease states and immunological phenotypes. A later analysis reported that several top co-occurrence clusters appeared linked to parvovirus B19, influenza, CMV and Epstein-Barr virus. The sequencing pipeline was judged likely to have produced a cluster of highly shared sequence variants as a technical artifact. V-gene and J-gene trimming of TCR beta chains was associated with a missense DCLRE1C variant in a later genetic analysis, and the association was replicated in an independent cohort. Strong co-occurrence of HLA alleles, especially DR and DQ, made assigning TCR associations to individual alleles difficult. In a later analysis, the rate of TCR association differed among HLA loci, with DRB1 alleles having the most associated TCRs and HLA-C alleles having the fewest. In a later analysis, HLA-associated TCR beta chains showed more clonal expansion and lower generation probabilities than non-associated chains that were equally common.

The cohort was made up of hundreds of healthy bone marrow donors. At the time of sampling, every cohort member was nominally healthy, though immune exposures that went unrecorded were likely present. The donor was CMV seronegative and was included in the group of under 450 seronegative cohort members. A peripheral blood sample was collected from each donor, and TCR beta sequencing was performed on peripheral blood mononuclear cells. The Qiagen DNeasy Blood Extraction Kit was used to extract genomic DNA from the blood cell samples. Libraries were constructed by the immunoSEQ multiplex PCR assay. For the multiplex PCR, a mixture combining 60 forward primers for TCR Vbeta segments and 13 reverse primers for TCR Jbeta segments was used. A multiplex PCR assay on genomic DNA amplified the CDR3 region of rearranged TCR beta genes. The Illumina HiSeq System was used to sequence the amplified TCR beta libraries as 87-base-pair reads. The authors' analysis ran thus. In a later analysis, tens of millions of unique TCR beta chains were counted across the 500 to 850 repertoires, and roughly 10 million of these chains were shared by at least two donors. To remove PCR and sequencing errors, raw reads were error-corrected and collapsed into unique sequences using a nearest-neighbor algorithm that merged closely related sequences. CDR3 sequences were aligned to IMGT reference sequences to assign V, D and J gene segments. For a sequence to be retained, at least a six-nucleotide match to both a V gene segment and a J gene segment was required. Rearrangements were classified as productive when the CDR3 lacked stop codons and remained in frame with V and J, and all other rearrangements were classified as non-productive. Following IMGT convention, CDR3 was defined as the stretch from the second conserved V-encoded cysteine up to the conserved J-encoded phenylalanine. The earlier analysis of more than 450 of the donors excluded sequences that lacked an unambiguous match to a single V gene segment. In an earlier analysis of a few hundred of the donors, V segments were called functional above 56.7% productive rearrangements and were called segregating when the between-donor standard deviation exceeded 5%. A statistical classification framework was built to diagnose cytomegalovirus status from the catalog of TCR beta chain sequences. V and J gene assignment, in a later analysis, came from comparing TCR nucleotide sequences with IMGT/GENE-DB human TR gene sequences. Using the TCRdist pipeline, a later analysis assigned CDR3 sequences along with most-parsimonious VDJ recombination scenarios. In a later analysis, each TCR beta chain was defined by its CDR3 amino acid sequence together with its V-gene family, and reads lacking a unique V-gene family were excluded. As a way to deal with suspected cross-contamination and a sequencing artifact, a later analysis dropped roughly 600 nucleotide sequences that were highly shared and had low generation probability. A later analysis calculated a clonal expansion index for each public chain from normalized within-repertoire ranks of inferred template counts. A later analysis computed generation probabilities with a VDJ recombination model fitted to out-of-frame rearrangements, and checked the results against IGoR. In a later analysis, TCR-TCR, TCR-HLA and TCR-CMV co-occurrence was scored with hypergeometric tests, and a repertoire-size bias correction was applied to TCR pairs. False discovery rates were estimated in a later analysis by permuting HLA or CMV assignments 20 times. A later analysis grouped co-occurring TCRs with DBSCAN, adding TCRdist sequence similarity when clustering within HLA-allele-positive subsets. For co-occurrence clustering, repertoires with fewer than 30,000 or more than 120,000 public chains were excluded, along with about five repertoires with anomalous nucleotide sharing. TCRdb provides this immuneACCESS table in a form limited to in-frame rearrangements. Some clones are lacking; in checked studies, under half of them reflect an unresolved V gene, and why the rest are absent is not known. V and J calls and clone size are those listed in that table; D and trimming were worked out from the DNA. Present in this sample are 120,000 to 150,000 clones, roughly 80% of which were seen just once. Of the sample, under 3.5% falls within the top ten clones.

The sample comprised PBMCs. The source of this sequence is a woman aged 30 to 39 in good health and CMV-seronegative.

The DNA reads TGTGCCAGCAGCTTTCCAGCGGGGGCCGAGACCCAGTACTTC. Translated, this is CASSFPAGAETQYF. The chain links TRBV7-2 with TRBJ2-5, with 8 middle bases fitting TRBD2. Ends trimmed: V by 3 bases, J by 5 bases; bases unmatched to a gene: 5. CDR1 and CDR2 are drawn from the germline V gene: SGHTA, FQGNSA. Inclusive of the bounding cysteine and phenylalanine, the CDR3 is 14 residues long. Only CDR3 DNA remains: 42 bases, in frame from the first base.